A selection of T cell receptor beta chains follows, all from one sample in a study of blood T cell repertoires in COVID-19. TCRdb's table, derived via immunoSEQ multiplex PCR, lists solely in-frame clones and lacks some. The data hold approximately 260,000 clones, with 90% observed a single time. Sample: peripheral blood. These TCRs come from an older woman with COVID-19, enrolled during active disease. The CDR3 runs from the conserved cysteine through the conserved F or W.

V gene	J gene	CDR3 protein
TRBV5-1	TRBJ2-7	CASSLVQIRYEQYF
TRBV15	TRBJ2-6	CATRALGGSAGANVLTF
TRBV5-6	TRBJ1-3	CASSLSSRGNTIYF
TRBV5-6	TRBJ1-2	CASSLVAGASYTF
TRBV29-1	TRBJ1-1	CSVEDLEAFF
TRBV27	TRBJ1-3	CASSQTSEPGNTIYF
TRBV11-2	TRBJ1-6	CASSLATVGRSPLHF
TRBV3-1/TRBV3-2	TRBJ1-6	CASSPAFDNSPLHF
TRBV18	TRBJ1-2	CASSPGQANYGYTF
TRBV27	TRBJ2-2	CASSLYQDGTGELFF
TRBV19	TRBJ2-5	CASSMGLAGGQETQYF
TRBV28	TRBJ1-1	CASRPWGGNTEAFF
TRBV25-1	TRBJ2-3	CASSESGTDTQYF
TRBV2	TRBJ1-5	CASSGQGAPGQPQHF
TRBV4-2	TRBJ1-2	CASSQDQERHYGYTF
TRBV27	TRBJ2-7	CASSPPGVRSYEQYF
TRBV4-3	TRBJ1-4	CASSQTLLATNEKLFF
TRBV2	TRBJ2-2	CASSRTGPTGELFF
TRBV7-9	TRBJ1-2	CASSQLMTGNYGYTF
TRBV11-2	TRBJ1-1	CASSWGQGFTEAFF
TRBV15	TRBJ1-1	CATSRWGLGGTEAFF
TRBV4-1	TRBJ2-2	CASSQEGQGVTGELFF
TRBV3-1/TRBV3-2	TRBJ2-7	CASSQARAAYEQYF
TRBV7-2	TRBJ1-1	CASSFRQVPVAFF
TRBV6-1	TRBJ1-1	CASSVAGLGTEAFF
TRBV12-5	TRBJ2-5	CASVPQGKLQETQYF
TRBV6-1	TRBJ1-5	CASSEVRNQPQHF
TRBV19	TRBJ1-1	CASSIRQGWTEAFF
TRBV5-5	TRBJ2-1	CASSLGMGQGNYEQFF
TRBV5-6	TRBJ2-2	CASSIGLITGELFF
TRBV18	TRBJ2-7	CASSPSVRDRTYEQYF
TRBV3-1/TRBV3-2	TRBJ2-3	CASSQDHPTSGGDTQYF
TRBV11-3	TRBJ2-1	CASSSGATGDEQFF
TRBV19	TRBJ1-6	CASSTTGGNSPLHF
TRBV27	TRBJ2-7	CASSKGTGPVYEQYF
TRBV7-8	TRBJ1-6	CASRGPGQSNSPLHF
TRBV18	TRBJ1-1	CASVIDRNTEAFF
TRBV5-4	TRBJ2-7	CASSPGGPSYEQYF
TRBV3-1/TRBV3-2	TRBJ1-1	CASISRGQEAFF
TRBV5-1	TRBJ2-7	CASSPGQPYEQYF
TRBV14	TRBJ2-1	CASSQALAGAEQFF
TRBV6-5	TRBJ2-7	CASSPGLQGREQYF
TRBV6-6	TRBJ1-4	CASSHGATNEKLFF
TRBV6-5	TRBJ1-5	CASTWGGLGQPQHF
TRBV3-1/TRBV3-2	TRBJ1-5	CASSQTGGEGQPQHF
TRBV30	TRBJ1-5	CASGQGADQPQHF
TRBV10-2	TRBJ1-6	CATFDNYNSPLHF
TRBV15	TRBJ1-5	CATSRDAGGGQPQHF
TRBV7-8	TRBJ2-7	CASSLTAGTAYEQYF
TRBV19	TRBJ2-5	CASSMRGPEETQYF
TRBV5-1	TRBJ2-2	CASSQLSGESGELFF
TRBV2	TRBJ2-2	CASSERLAGNTGELFF
TRBV7-9	TRBJ2-5	CASSRRQGGYQETQYF
TRBV9	TRBJ1-3	CASSPGSPRSGNTIYF
TRBV10-3	TRBJ1-2	CAIRKGTGSVTF
TRBV28	TRBJ1-1	CASWDRLKNTEAFF
TRBV18	TRBJ2-7	CASSPPREWRASSYEQYF
TRBV18	TRBJ1-3	CASSPLAGVEGNTIYF